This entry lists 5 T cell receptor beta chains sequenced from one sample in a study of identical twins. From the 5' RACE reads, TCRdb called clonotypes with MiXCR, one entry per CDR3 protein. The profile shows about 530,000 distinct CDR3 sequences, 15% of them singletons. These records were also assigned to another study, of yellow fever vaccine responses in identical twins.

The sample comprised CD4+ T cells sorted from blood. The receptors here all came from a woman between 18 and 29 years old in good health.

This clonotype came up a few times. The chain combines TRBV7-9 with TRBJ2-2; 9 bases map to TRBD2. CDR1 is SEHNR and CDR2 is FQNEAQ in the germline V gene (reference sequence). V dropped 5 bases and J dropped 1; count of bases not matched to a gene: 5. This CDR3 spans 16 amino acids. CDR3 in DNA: TGTGCCAGCAGCAAAACTAGCGGGTTGAACACCGGGGAGCTGTTTTTT. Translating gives CASSKTSGLNTGELFF. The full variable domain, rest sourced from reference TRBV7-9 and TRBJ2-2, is DTGVSQNPRHKITKRGQNVTFRCDPISEHNRLYWYRQTLGQGPEFLTYFQNEAQLEKSRLLSDRFSAERPKGSFSTLEIQRTEQGDSAMYLCASSKTSGLNTGELFFGEGSRLTVL.

The CDR3 reads CASSPTGTFYYGYTF. For the CDR3, the DNA is TGTGCCAGCAGCCCCACAGGGACATTTTACTATGGCTACACCTTC. The rearrangement uses TRBV6-1 and TRBJ1-2, with D possibly matching TRBD1 (6 bases). Germline assignment: CDR1 MNHNS and CDR2 SASEGT. Trimming removed 6 bases from V and 3 bases from J, with 17 bases in between. This CDR3 region has 15 residues.

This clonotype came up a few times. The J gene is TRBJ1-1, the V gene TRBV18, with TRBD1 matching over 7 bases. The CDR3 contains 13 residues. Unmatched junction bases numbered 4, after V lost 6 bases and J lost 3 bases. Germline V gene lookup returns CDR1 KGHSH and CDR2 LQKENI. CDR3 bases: TGTGCCAGCTCGACAGGGAGGGACACTGAAGCTTTCTTT. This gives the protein CASSTGRDTEAFF.

CDR3 in DNA: TGTGCCAGCAGTAACACGGGGACAGGGGGAAGAAATACGCAGTATTTT. Amino acids: CASSNTGTGGRNTQYF. The rearrangement links TRBV12-3 or TRBV12-4 to TRBJ2-3; 11 bases agree with TRBD1. Trimming removed 5 bases from V and 7 bases from J; junction bases left unmatched: 11. The CDR3 is 16 residues long.

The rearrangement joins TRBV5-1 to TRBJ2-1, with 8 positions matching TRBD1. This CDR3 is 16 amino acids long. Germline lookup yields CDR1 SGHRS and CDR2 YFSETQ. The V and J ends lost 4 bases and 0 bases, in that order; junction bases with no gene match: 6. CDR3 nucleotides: TGCGCCAGCAGCGTAGGACAGGGTAACTCCTACAATGAGCAGTTCTTC. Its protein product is CASSVGQGNSYNEQFF.